Listed below are T cell receptor beta chains from one sample, sequenced in a study of technical replicates of blood from a handful of donors. The method was immunoSEQ multiplex PCR; TCRdb's version includes in-frame clones alone and lacks a portion of them. The sample has approximately 81,000 clones; around 96% are singletons. The sequencing sample was made of T cells isolated from PBMCs. These receptors were obtained from a human donor in good health. Each CDR3 is given with its conserved first and last residue. The order of the fields is J gene, D gene, V gene, clone size, CDR3 DNA, CDR3 protein. A D gene is named only where the DNA matches it firmly. The size entry is marked missing in some rows and otherwise reads once, few, many or a size class.

>TRBJ1-4|NA|TRBV30|NA
TGTGCCTGGAGCTCAGGGGTGCGTAATGAAAAACTGTTTTTT
CAWSSGVRNEKLFF
>TRBJ2-1|TRBD2|TRBV7-3|NA
TGTGCCAGCAGCTCTAGCGGGGATACCAATGAGCAGTTCTTC
CASSSSGDTNEQFF
>TRBJ1-2|NA|TRBV27|NA
TGTGCCAGCAGTTTTGGCAGGGGAGACTATGGCTACACCTTC
CASSFGRGDYGYTF
>TRBJ1-1|NA|TRBV2|NA
TGTGCCAGCAGTAACCGGGGTTCCGTACCTGAAGCTTTCTTT
CASSNRGSVPEAFF
>TRBJ2-3|TRBD2|TRBV9|once
TGTGCCAGCAGTTGGACTAGCGACACAGATACGCAGTATTTT
CASSWTSDTDTQYF
>TRBJ2-4|NA|TRBV2|NA
TGTGCCAGCAGTGAGGAGGGTTTAGCCAAAAACATTCAGTACTTC
CASSEEGLAKNIQYF
>TRBJ2-7|NA|TRBV13|NA
TGTGCCAGCAGCTTAGGGCAGGGAGGCGTCTACGAGCAGTACTTC
CASSLGQGGVYEQYF
>TRBJ1-3|NA|TRBV9|NA
TGTGCCAGCAGCGTAGGCGGTGGTAACACCATATATTTT
CASSVGGGNTIYF
>TRBJ2-1|TRBD2|TRBV7-9|NA
TGTGCCAGCAGCGTCAGAGGGACTAGCGGGTTGGGGAATGAGCAGTTCTTC
CASSVRGTSGLGNEQFF
>TRBJ2-2|TRBD1|TRBV5-1|NA
TGCGCCAGCAGCTTGGGACAGGGCACCGGGGAGCTGTTTTTT
CASSLGQGTGELFF
>TRBJ1-5|NA|TRBV6-1|NA
TGTGCCAGCAGTGGGCAGGTGAATTATCAGCCCCAGCATTTT
CASSGQVNYQPQHF
>TRBJ1-1|NA|TRBV11-3|NA
TGTGCCAGCAGCCAGGCGGGCACTGAAGCTTTCTTT
CASSQAGTEAFF
>TRBJ2-1|TRBD1|TRBV11-1|NA
TGTGCCAGCAGCGATGGACAGGGGGGCTACAATGAGCAGTTCTTC
CASSDGQGGYNEQFF
>TRBJ2-3|NA|TRBV6-6|NA
TGTGCCAGCAGCTACGGACAGGGAGGGACTACAGATACGCAGTATTTT
CASSYGQGGTTDTQYF
>TRBJ1-2|NA|TRBV14|NA
TGTGCCAGCAGCCAAGATCTTAGTATCTACACCTTC
CASSQDLSIYTF
>TRBJ2-7|TRBD1|TRBV6-6|NA
TGTGCCAGCAGTATTCAGGGACAGGGTACCTACGAGCAGTACTTC
CASSIQGQGTYEQYF
>TRBJ2-7|NA|TRBV4-2|NA
TGTGCCAGCCGGCAGGGGAGCGACGAGCAGTACTTC
CASRQGSDEQYF
>TRBJ2-6|NA|TRBV7-3|NA
TGTGCCAGCAGCTCCCGAGAGACCAACGTCCTGACTTTC
CASSSRETNVLTF
>TRBJ2-3|NA|TRBV9|NA
TGTGCCAGCAGCGTAGCTCTCCGGGATTATGATACGCAGTATTTT
CASSVALRDYDTQYF
>TRBJ2-2|TRBD1|TRBV27|NA
TGTGCCAGCAGTCTCGACAGGGGCCCCGGGGAGCTGTTTTTT
CASSLDRGPGELFF
>TRBJ1-2|NA|TRBV6-6|NA
TGTGCCAGCAGTTACTCTCCGGGGAACTATGGCTACACCTTC
CASSYSPGNYGYTF
>TRBJ1-4|NA|TRBV13|NA
TGTGCCAGCAGCTCCCCGGCGGGCGAAAAACTGTTTTTT
CASSSPAGEKLFF
>TRBJ1-1|NA|TRBV28|NA
TGTGCCAGCAGTGCCCTTAGTACAGGATTAAACACTGAAGCTTTCTTT
CASSALSTGLNTEAFF
>TRBJ1-2|TRBD1|TRBV7-9|NA
TGTGCCAGCAGCAACACCGGGACAGGGTATGGCTACACCTTC
CASSNTGTGYGYTF
>TRBJ2-7|TRBD2|TRBV25-1|NA
TGTGCCAGCAGTGAAGCCGACGGACTAGCGGGAAACGAGCAGTACTTC
CASSEADGLAGNEQYF
>TRBJ2-5|NA|TRBV7-2|NA
TGTGCCAGCAGCTCATCAGTAGAGACCCAGTACTTC
CASSSSVETQYF
>TRBJ2-2|TRBD2|TRBV7-9|NA
TGTGCCAGCAGCCATATAGCGGGGCGTCTGGACGGGGAGCTGTTTTTT
CASSHIAGRLDGELFF
>TRBJ1-5|TRBD1|TRBV19|few
TGTGCCAGTAGTCCGGACAGGGATCAGCCCCAGCATTTT
CASSPDRDQPQHF
>TRBJ2-5|NA|TRBV14|once
TGTGCCAGCAGCCCTACCCCTATTGTAGTGGAGACCCAGTACTTC
CASSPTPIVVETQYF
>TRBJ2-7|TRBD1|TRBV19|NA
TGTGCCAGTAAGAACACAGGGGAAAGCTCCTACGAGCAGTACTTC
CASKNTGESSYEQYF
>TRBJ2-1|TRBD2|TRBV19|NA
TGTGCCAGTAGTATGACGGGAGGGCCTAATGAGCAGTTCTTC
CASSMTGGPNEQFF
>TRBJ1-5|TRBD1|TRBV5-1|NA
TGCGCCAGCAGCTTGGCCGGGCAGGGGGAGACCCCCCAGCATTTT
CASSLAGQGETPQHF
>TRBJ2-7|TRBD1|TRBV9|NA
TGTGCCAGCAGTAGACAGGGGGTCTACTACGAGCAGTACTTC
CASSRQGVYYEQYF
>TRBJ1-4|TRBD1|TRBV7-9|NA
TGTGCCAGCAGCAAGGAAGGGCTCGACAGGGGACTGTTTTTT
CASSKEGLDRGLFF
>TRBJ2-6|NA|TRBV18|NA
TGTGCCAGCTCACCAGTAGCGGTCCTGGAGCCTGGGGCCAACGTCCTGACTTTC
CASSPVAVLEPGANVLTF
>TRBJ2-2|NA|TRBV9|NA
TGTGCCAGCAGCTCCGGGACAAAGAACACCGGGGAGCTGTTTTTT
CASSSGTKNTGELFF
>TRBJ2-7|NA|TRBV9|NA
TGTGCCAGCAGCGCGGACAGCTCCTACGAGCAGTACTTC
CASSADSSYEQYF
>TRBJ2-1|TRBD2|TRBV5-1|NA
TGCGCCAGCAGCTTGGATACGGGAGGGCCCGTTTCCTACAATGAGCAGTTCTTC
CASSLDTGGPVSYNEQFF
>TRBJ2-1|TRBD2|TRBV9|NA
TGTGCCAGCAGCGTAGTCCCTAGCGGCTTCAATTCTGAGCAGTTCTTC
CASSVVPSGFNSEQFF
>TRBJ1-5|NA|TRBV28|NA
TGTGCCAGCAGTCCCCATAATCAGCCCCAGCATTTT
CASSPHNQPQHF
>TRBJ2-2|TRBD2|TRBV25-1|NA
TGTGCCAGCAGTCTAGCGGGAGGGTACACCGGGGAGCTGTTTTTT
CASSLAGGYTGELFF
>TRBJ2-7|NA|TRBV5-4|NA
TGTGCCAGCAGCTTGGGTAGTCCCTACGAGCAGTACTTC
CASSLGSPYEQYF
>TRBJ2-1|NA|TRBV25-1|once
TGTGCCAGCAGTGAGAGCCGACTAAATTTCTACAATGAGCAGTTCTTC
CASSESRLNFYNEQFF
>TRBJ1-1|NA|TRBV4-2|NA
TGTGCCAGCAGCCATCTCACGGCAGGGTGGATTGACACTGAAGCTTTCTTT
CASSHLTAGWIDTEAFF
>TRBJ2-7|TRBD1|TRBV4-1|NA
TGCGCCAGCAGCCGGGGGACAGGGGGCAACGAGCAGTACTTC
CASSRGTGGNEQYF
>TRBJ2-7|NA|TRBV5-1|NA
TGCACCAGAGGACATTTATACGAGCAGTACTTC
CTRGHLYEQYF
>TRBJ2-1|TRBD2|TRBV11-3|once
TGTGCCAGCAGCTTGTATGCGGGAGCCTCCTACAATGAGCAGTTCTTC
CASSLYAGASYNEQFF
>TRBJ2-1|TRBD2|TRBV29-1|NA
TGCAGCGTTGTAGCGGGAGTTAGAGCGGCTGAGATGTATGAGCAGTTCTTC
CSVVAGVRAAEMYEQFF
>TRBJ1-2|NA|TRBV13|NA
TGTGCCAGCAGCTTAAGTCTTCGGCTCGGGGGCTACACCTTC
CASSLSLRLGGYTF
>TRBJ2-1|NA|TRBV21-1|NA
TGTGCCAGCAGCAGGCGGGACAGAAACAATGAGCAGTTCTTC
CASSRRDRNNEQFF
>TRBJ2-5|NA|TRBV7-9|NA
TGTGCCAGCAGATCTATTACAGGCCAAGAGACCCAGTACTTC
CASRSITGQETQYF
>TRBJ2-1|TRBD1|TRBV19|NA
TGTGCCAGTAGCTCGACAGGGTCCAACCCCTACAATGAGCAGTTCTTC
CASSSTGSNPYNEQFF